This TCR beta chain stems from a study of Graves' ophthalmopathy and Graves' hyperthyroidism (dated by TCRdb to between 2017 and 2018). About the investigation overall: Peripheral blood samples were taken at the time of initial diagnosis, before any treatment was given. The study used TCR beta repertoire signatures to distinguish Graves' ophthalmopathy from Graves' hyperthyroidism and to predict progression to ophthalmopathy. In total, 120 to 150 blood samples were TCR-sequenced: approximately 40 ophthalmopathy, some 75 hyperthyroidism and some 17 hyperthyroidism-to-ophthalmopathy patients. A discovery set of 95 to 100 patients (under 45 ophthalmopathy, approximately 58 stable hyperthyroidism) was enrolled to explore V-J signatures distinguishing ophthalmopathy from hyperthyroidism. An independent validation cohort comprised 18 hyperthyroidism patients and roughly 15 patients who later progressed from hyperthyroidism to ophthalmopathy. In more than five hyperthyroidism patients, the T-cell repertoires found in thyroid tissue were compared with those found in blood. Once sampling was done, hyperthyroidism patients were given methimazole at a starting dose of 30 mg daily, while ophthalmopathy patients were given high-dose intravenous methylprednisolone.

Ophthalmopathy patients had moderately to severely active disease, Clinical Activity Score of at least 3, NOSPECS grade of at least 4, and disease duration under 3 months. Patients with other autoimmune diseases, uncontrolled infections, pregnancy or lactation were excluded from the study. Clinical symptoms, serum thyroxine, TRAb, thyroid ultrasound and orbital computed tomography formed the basis of the diagnosis. Ficoll-Paque density gradient centrifugation was used to isolate PBMCs from approximately 10 ml of fresh peripheral blood. Total RNA was extracted with Trizol reagent and quality-checked on an Agilent 2100 Bioanalyzer. Findings and caveats that apply to the study as a whole: In validation, the model predicted ophthalmopathy progression with about 71% sensitivity and around 72% specificity; 12 predicted patients were CT-confirmed with GO in a median of about 6.2 months. In cross-validation, the 13-signature model distinguished ophthalmopathy from stable hyperthyroidism with approximately 88% sensitivity and around 81% specificity, and in the test set the corresponding values were about 80% and 75%. Most expanded thyroid clonotypes with frequency above 0.001 were also detected in blood, suggesting blood repertoires may reflect the thyroid immune response. Sample size was not statistically predetermined, and group allocation was not concealed from the investigators.

TCR beta CDR3 regions were amplified from RNA transcripts for repertoire sequencing. The first round of RT-PCR was done with HTBI primers and the Qiagen OneStep RT-PCR kit, and was followed by a second round of multiplex PCR, then size selection and purification. The libraries underwent paired-end sequencing with 100 bp reads on an Illumina HiSeq2000. In the source study's methods: SOAPnuke was used to process the reads, throwing out any read that had adapters, had uncalled bases, had a mean Phred below 15, or lacked an exact constant-primer or identifier match. COPE v1.2.5 was used to merge the high-quality paired reads. Unique nucleotide sequences were defined as clonotypes and aligned to IMGT TRB V, D and J references using MiTCR v1.1. Analysis was restricted to V-J combinations with a frequency above 0.0001, which covered 99.2% of repertoires. For each V-J combination, a TCR clonal expansion and chaos score was defined as F50 clonal expansion divided by the chaos observed in the TCRdist matrix. Welch's t-statistics and random forest were used to narrow the features down to more than 10 V-J combinations, which were then fed into a naive Bayes classifier. Thyroid-blood repertoire similarity was quantified with the Morisita-Horn index. The public reads were quality trimmed at Q25 with fastp and then assembled into clones with MiXCR by TCRdb, keeping productive beta chains. When rows share a CDR3 protein, they turn into one entry using the most common DNA and genes. What appears here as the V and J calls and clone size reflects TCRdb's work, not the paper's. The sample table contains hundreds of thousands of distinct CDR3 sequences; only one count was recorded for approximately 39% of them. The ten largest clones add up to about 3.3% of the sample.

From its cysteine to its phenylalanine, the CDR3 spans 12 amino acids. The DNA shown is the 36-base CDR3, in frame from base 1. The germline V gene encodes CDR1 MGHDK and CDR2 SYGVNS. The junction shows trimming of 8 bases on V and 4 bases on J, plus 11 bases between the germline ends. On this clonotype: Its antigen specificity is not known. Per-nucleotide qualities are absent, and no much larger clonotype sits a single base away.

The V and J genes are TRBV25-1 and TRBJ1-2, with the D gene call left open. The material sequenced was peripheral blood. The sequence was collected from an adult man with Graves' ophthalmopathy. CDR3 reads: CASVAATYGYTF. The base sequence is TGTGCCAGCGTAGCAGCTACCTATGGCTACACCTTC.